These 25 T cell receptor beta chains were sequenced from one sample in a study of blood T cell repertoires in COVID-19. Here immunoSEQ multiplex PCR was the method, and the copy in TCRdb shows in-frame clones only, minus some. The table has about 230,000 clones, over 70% seen once. The sequenced sample consisted of peripheral blood. The receptors stem from a man between 40 and 49 years old with active or convalescent COVID-19.

The rearrangement uses TRBV10-3 and TRBJ2-1; 13 nucleotides align to TRBD2. This CDR3 has 14 amino acids. Germline values: CDR1 ENHRY, CDR2 SYGVKD. The trim removed 5 bases at V and 8 bases at J, leaving 3 bases unmatched. The CDR3 sequence is CAISRTSGSYEQFF. The CDR3 DNA reads TGTGCCATCAGTAGGACTAGCGGGAGCTATGAGCAGTTCTTC.

The rearrangement joins TRBV12-3 or TRBV12-4 to TRBJ2-7, with D possibly matching TRBD1 (6 bases). The germline V and J ends were trimmed by 2 bases and 6 bases, with 11 bases remaining between them. The CDR3 sequence is 13 residues long. This CDR3 reads CASSLLTGSEQYF. CDR3 nucleotide sequence: TGTGCCAGCAGTTTACTTACAGGGTCCGAGCAGTACTTC.

Only one count was recorded for this clone. The genes are TRBV20-1 and TRBJ1-5, with D uncertain. Germline assignment: CDR1 DFQATT and CDR2 SNEGSKA (reference sequence). The CDR3 has 15 amino acids. V dropped 3 bases and J dropped 0 bases, with 12 bases sitting between them. The CDR3 DNA reads TGCAGTGCTAGTGAGGGCCCTTATAGCAATCAGCCCCAGCATTTT. Protein: CSASEGPYSNQPQHF.

This chain links TRBV11-2 with TRBJ2-5; maybe TRBD1 (6 bases). The V gene lost 4 bases and the J gene lost 5 bases, with 11 bases spanning the gap. Germline V gene sequence: CDR1 SGHAT, CDR2 FQNNGV. The CDR3 length is 13 residues. DNA of the CDR3: TGTGCCAGCAGCTCTCGGACAGCCGAGACCCAGTACTTC. Amino acids: CASSSRTAETQYF.

The rearrangement uses TRBV27 and TRBJ2-1; possibly TRBD2 for D (6 bases). Between the trimmed V and J ends, which lost 2 bases and 8 bases, there was a span of 19 bases. Germline lookup yields CDR1 MNHEY and CDR2 SMNVEV (reference sequence). The CDR3 totals 16 residues. CDR3 region: CASSLVPGAKGDEQFF. The CDR3 DNA sequence: TGTGCCAGCAGTTTAGTCCCGGGAGCCAAAGGTGATGAGCAGTTCTTC.

V and J are TRBV3-1 (or the pseudogene TRBV3-2) and TRBJ2-3; tentatively, D is TRBD2 (6 bases). The V and J ends lost 1 base and 1 base respectively, with 15 bases between them. The CDR3 totals 17 residues. The V gene's germline CDR1 is LGHDT and CDR2 YNNKEL (reference sequence). The CDR3 sequence: CASSQATGSAGTDTQYF. The CDR3 nucleotides read TGTGCCAGCAGCCAAGCGACCGGGAGTGCGGGCACAGATACGCAGTATTTT.

The chain has TRBV6-5 and TRBJ1-2; possible D gene TRBD1, 5 bases. Trimming removed 2 bases at V and 8 bases at J, with 12 bases between. The CDR3 runs to 13 residues. Germline V gene lookup returns CDR1 MNHEY and CDR2 SVGAGI. DNA of the CDR3: TGTGCCAGCAGTTACGGCCAGGGCGCCGGCTACACCTTC. Protein product: CASSYGQGAGYTF.

CDR3 region: CASRLAESTDTQYF. The CDR3 bases are TGTGCCAGTCGACTAGCGGAAAGCACAGATACGCAGTATTTT. The V gene is TRBV6-5, the J gene TRBJ2-3; 9 nucleotides agree with TRBD2. With V trimmed by 9 bases and J by 0 bases, 4 bases remained unmatched. The germline CDR1 and CDR2 sequences are MNHEY and SVGAGI. The CDR3 consists of 14 residues.

The chain combines TRBV7-2 with TRBJ1-1; D unresolved. V was shortened by 7 bases and J by 0 bases, with 12 bases between the two germline ends. This CDR3 comprises 14 residues. Germline V gene sequence: CDR1 SGHTA, CDR2 FQGNSA. The CDR3 here is CASTASRLNTEAFF. CDR3 DNA sequence: TGTGCCAGCACCGCGTCGAGGTTGAACACTGAAGCTTTCTTT. Filled out from reference TRBV7-2 and TRBJ1-1, the complete variable domain reads GAGVSQSPSNKVTEKGKDVELRCDPISGHTALYWYRQSLGQGLEFLIYFQGNSAPDKSGLPSDRFSAERTGGSVSTLTIQRTQQEDSAVYLCASTASRLNTEAFFGQGTRLTVV.

The chain recombines TRBV10-1 with TRBJ1-2, with a possible D match to TRBD1 (5 bases). The CDR3 covers 15 residues. The V and J ends lost 3 bases and 4 bases respectively, with 15 bases between them. Per the germline V gene, CDR1 is WNHNN and CDR2 is SYGVQD (reference sequence). The DNA for the CDR3 is TGCGCCAGCAGTGAAGTTCGGGAGGGGATCTATGGCTACACCTTC. Its protein product is CASSEVREGIYGYTF.

This chain links TRBV7-9 with TRBJ1-1; maybe TRBD1 (5 bases). The CDR3 is made up of 14 amino acids. The germline V gene encodes CDR1 SEHNR and CDR2 FQNEAQ (reference sequence). Trimming stripped 6 bases from V and 3 bases from J, with 14 bases between. The CDR3 reads CASSSGGGHTEAFF. For the CDR3, the DNA is TGTGCCAGCAGTTCGGGCGGGGGACACACTGAAGCTTTCTTT.

V usage is TRBV13 and J usage is TRBJ2-1; 8 nucleotides agree with TRBD1. The CDR3 extends over 16 amino acids. Germline assignment: CDR1 PRHDT and CDR2 FYEKMQ (reference sequence). V was clipped by 5 bases and J by 4 bases; unmatched bases: 10. The chain's CDR3 is CASSPKGQASYNEQFF. As DNA, the CDR3 is TGTGCCAGCAGCCCGAAGGGACAGGCCTCGTACAATGAGCAGTTCTTC.

The chain couples TRBV25-1 to TRBJ2-3, with D unclear. Per the germline V gene, CDR1 is MGHDK and CDR2 is SYGVNS. V was clipped by 2 bases and J by 4 bases, with 10 bases between them. CDR3 length equals 14 residues. The CDR3 sequence: CASSEGTTADTQYF. The DNA for the CDR3 is TGTGCCAGCAGTGAAGGTACTACTGCAGATACGCAGTATTTT.

The V and J genes are TRBV11-3 and TRBJ1-6; the D gene is possibly TRBD1 (5 bases). The V end was cut by 5 bases, the J end by 6 bases, with 11 bases between. The CDR3 is 14 amino acids. Germline CDR1 reads SGHNT; CDR2 reads YENEEA. The CDR3 protein is CASSPGLTNSPLHF. The CDR3 DNA reads as TGTGCCAGCAGCCCGGGACTGACTAATTCACCCCTCCACTTT. The variable domain in full, with the rest retrieved from reference TRBV11-3 and TRBJ1-6, is EAGVVQSPRYKIIEKKQPVAFWCNPISGHNTLYWYLQNLGQGPELLIRYENEEAVDDSQLPKDRFSAERLKGVDSTLKIQPAELGDSAVYLCASSPGLTNSPLHFGNGTRLTVT.

V and J are TRBV3-1 (or the pseudogene TRBV3-2) and TRBJ2-2; D is perhaps TRBD2 (5 bases). V shed 5 bases and J shed 8 bases, with 15 bases lying between them. The germline V gene has CDR1 LGHDT and CDR2 YNNKEL (reference sequence). CDR3 length: 14 residues. CDR3 loop: CASSARTGGGELFF. In DNA form, the CDR3 reads TGTGCCAGCAGCGCCCGGACTGGTGGTGGGGAGCTGTTTTTT.

This clone came up a few times. The CDR3 DNA sequence: TGTGCCAGTCAGGGTAGGGCCAACACCGGGGAGCTGTTTTTT. Translation: CASQGRANTGELFF. The chain links TRBV7-9 to TRBJ2-2, with D possibly being TRBD1 (5 bases). V lost 9 bases and J lost 2, with 13 bases in between. Per the germline V gene, CDR1 is SEHNR and CDR2 is FQNEAQ (reference sequence). This CDR3 spans 14 amino acids. Together with reference TRBV7-9 and TRBJ2-2, the CDR3 gives the full variable domain: DTGVSQNPRHKITKRGQNVTFRCDPISEHNRLYWYRQTLGQGPEFLTYFQNEAQLEKSRLLSDRFSAERPKGSFSTLEIQRTEQGDSAMYLCASQGRANTGELFFGEGSRLTVL.

The gene calls are TRBV4-1 and TRBJ2-5, with TRBD2 identical over 12 bases. The ends lost 0 bases at V and 5 bases at J; junction bases unmatched: 13. Germline assignment: CDR1 MGHRA and CDR2 YSYEKL. The CDR3 runs 19 residues. DNA of the CDR3: TGCGCCAGCAGCCAAGAGGGACTAGCGGGCCTACAACTAAGTGAGACCCAGTACTTC. It translates to CASSQEGLAGLQLSETQYF.

This clone has only one observation. The chain employs TRBV12-3 or TRBV12-4 and TRBJ1-1; TRBD1 agrees at 7 bases. V lost 2 bases and J lost 7; bases outside the gene matches: 4. The CDR3 has 13 amino acids. CDR3 coding DNA: TGTGCCAGCAGTTTATCAGGGGGAGATGAAGCTTTCTTT. It encodes CASSLSGGDEAFF.

The chain recombines TRBV11-2 with TRBJ1-2, with D perhaps TRBD1 (5 bases). CDR1 is SGHAT, CDR2 FQNNGV, per germline. Trimming left V 4 bases short and J 4 bases short, with 13 bases between. There are 14 residues in the CDR3. The CDR3 sequence: CASSSGGEGYGYTF. CDR3 nucleotides: TGTGCCAGCAGCTCGGGGGGTGAGGGCTATGGCTACACCTTC.

This clone was seen once. V and J are TRBV11-2 and TRBJ1-2, with TRBD1 matching over 10 bases. This CDR3 spans 15 amino acids. Germline V gives CDR1 SGHAT, CDR2 FQNNGV. With 5 bases clipped from V and 7 bases from J, the junction kept 10 bases outside the gene matches. The CDR3 DNA is TGTGCCAGCAGCCCGCAGACAGGGGGCCGAGTTGGCTACACCTTC. Encoded protein: CASSPQTGGRVGYTF. The full variable domain, completed using reference TRBV11-2 and TRBJ1-2, is EAGVAQSPRYKIIEKRQSVAFWCNPISGHATLYWYQQILGQGPKLLIQFQNNGVVDDSQLPKDRFSAERLKGVDSTLKIQPAKLEDSAVYLCASSPQTGGRVGYTFGSGTRLTVV.

The rearrangement links TRBV19 to TRBJ2-7, with D perhaps matching TRBD2 (6 bases). Germline lookup yields CDR1 LNHDA and CDR2 SQIVND (reference sequence). This CDR3 is 12 amino acids long. Trimming took off 0 bases at V and 6 bases at J, with 6 bases between the two ends. In DNA, the CDR3 is TGTGCCAGTAGTATAGAGCGGGGCGAGCAGTACTTC. Translating it yields CASSIERGEQYF.

This chain joins TRBV6-5 and TRBJ1-2; maybe TRBD1 (6 bases). The CDR3 sequence is 14 residues long. Trimming cost V 6 bases and J 0 bases, with 11 bases left between them. Germline-derived CDR1 and CDR2 are MNHEY and SVGAGI. CDR3 bases: TGTGCCAGCAGAAGCAGGGGTTCTAACTATGGCTACACCTTC. Protein sequence: CASRSRGSNYGYTF.

The chain couples TRBV11-3 to TRBJ1-1, with D hard to call. The CDR3 runs to 15 residues. Trimming removed 4 bases at V and 6 bases at J, with 18 bases between. Germline values: CDR1 SGHNT, CDR2 YENEEA. The CDR3 coding sequence is TGTGCCAGCAGCTCCTGGACCGGAGGTATCTCTGAAGCTTTCTTT. Protein sequence: CASSSWTGGISEAFF.

This clone is judged medium-sized (0.01 to 0.1%). The rearrangement joins TRBV10-1 to TRBJ1-1, with D tentatively TRBD1 (6 bases). The V end lost 3 bases, the J end lost 1 base, and 9 bases lay between the germline ends. Germline values: CDR1 WNHNN, CDR2 SYGVQD (reference sequence). The CDR3 sequence is 14 residues long. This chain's CDR3 is CASSEAGANTEAFF. The CDR3 nucleotides are TGCGCCAGCAGTGAAGCAGGGGCGAACACTGAAGCTTTCTTT.

The chain couples TRBV6-5 to TRBJ1-2; TRBD1 matches 10 bases. The CDR3 has 15 amino acids. Germline V gene sequence: CDR1 MNHEY, CDR2 SVGAGI. After removal of 7 bases from V and 7 bases from J, the junction contained 12 bases not matched to a gene. The CDR3 nucleotides read TGTGCCAGCAACCGCCCGGGACAGGGGTTCCGTGGCTACACCTTC. Its translation is CASNRPGQGFRGYTF.